Detailed here is one T cell receptor (beta chain). The target antigen is unknown. These data originate in a study of T cell responses to AZD1222 COVID-19 vaccine. Notes on the study in general: The donor group comprised mostly white British people and more females; the analysis possibly underestimated clonal diversity. Just a handful of people given AZD1222 tested seropositive at baseline.

Germline trimming cut 10 bases from V and 8 bases from J; bases unmatched to any gene: 9. Germline assignment: CDR1 MDHEN and CDR2 SYDVKM. The length of the CDR3 is 14 residues. TCRdb keeps only in-frame clones here, not all; method: immunoSEQ multiplex PCR. The profile covers 180,000 or so clones, with approximately 93% appearing a single time and less than 1.2% taken by the ten largest. Sequences were derived from peripheral blood, sampled 28 days after the second AZD1222 dose. This sequence originates from an adult who received the AZD1222 COVID-19 vaccine. The chain links TRBV28 to TRBJ1-4, with 11 bases lining up with TRBD1. CDR3 region: CATKRGTGGEKLFF. Written as DNA, the CDR3 is TGTGCCACCAAGCGCGGGACAGGGGGGGAAAAACTGTTTTTT.